Given below is one T cell receptor (beta chain) in context. CDR1 is MNHNS, CDR2 SASEGT, per germline. The V and J ends lost 7 bases and 4 bases respectively, with 12 bases between them. The CDR3 loop spans 13 amino acids. This sample stems from a study of identical twins. TCRdb re-called the 5' RACE reads with MiXCR, one entry per CDR3 protein. The sample comprises about 470,000 distinct CDR3 sequences, approximately 24% of which are singletons, and 2.9% rests with the top ten. These data were also reused for a study on T cells expressing NK-cell markers.

Sequenced sample: CD4+ T cells sorted from blood. The chain employs TRBV6-1 and TRBJ2-3, with D uncertain. The source is a woman aged 18-29 years in good health. This chain's CDR3 is CASMSNGADTQYF. The CDR3 DNA sequence: TGTGCCAGCATGAGCAATGGGGCAGATACGCAGTATTTT.